The source of this TCR beta chain is a study of shared clonotypes between healthy human individuals. This clone was counted only a few times. With V trimmed by 6 bases and J by 7 bases, 6 bases remained unmatched. This CDR3 region has 12 residues. The germline gives CDR1 MNHEY, CDR2 SMNVEV (reference sequence). TCRdb's table, derived via immunoSEQ multiplex PCR, lists solely in-frame clones and lacks some. Of 600,000 or so clones listed, 98% were seen once; the top ten hold more than 0.3%. The naive CD8 population came from CD45RO-negative cells selected for CCR7, without terminally differentiated effector memory CD45RA+ cells.

The clonotype comes from a man aged 30-40 years in good health. The sequenced material came from naive CD8+ T cells sorted from blood. This rearrangement joins TRBV27 to TRBJ2-7; 7 bases match TRBD1. The DNA of the CDR3 is TGTGCCAGCAGGCGACAGGGCGATGAGCAGTACTTC. Encoded protein: CASRRQGDEQYF.